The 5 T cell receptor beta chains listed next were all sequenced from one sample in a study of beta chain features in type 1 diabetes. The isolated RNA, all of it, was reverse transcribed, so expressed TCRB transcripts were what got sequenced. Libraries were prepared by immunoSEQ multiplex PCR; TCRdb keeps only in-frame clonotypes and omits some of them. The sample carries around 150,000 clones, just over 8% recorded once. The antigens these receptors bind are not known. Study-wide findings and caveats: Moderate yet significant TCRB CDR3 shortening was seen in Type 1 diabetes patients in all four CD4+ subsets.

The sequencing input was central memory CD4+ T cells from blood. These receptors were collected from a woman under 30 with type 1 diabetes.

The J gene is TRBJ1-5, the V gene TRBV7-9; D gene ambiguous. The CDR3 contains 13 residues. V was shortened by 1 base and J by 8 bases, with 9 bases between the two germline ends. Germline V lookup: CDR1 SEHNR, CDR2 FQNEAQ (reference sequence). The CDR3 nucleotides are TGTGCCAGCAGCTTAGAACCGAGGGAGCCCCAGCATTTT. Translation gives CASSLEPREPQHF.

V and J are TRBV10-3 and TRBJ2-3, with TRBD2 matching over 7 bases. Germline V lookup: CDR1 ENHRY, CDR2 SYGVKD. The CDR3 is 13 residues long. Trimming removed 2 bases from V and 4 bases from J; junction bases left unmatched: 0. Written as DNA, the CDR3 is TGTGCCATCAGTGAGCGGGAGGCAGATACGCAGTATTTT. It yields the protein CAISEREADTQYF.

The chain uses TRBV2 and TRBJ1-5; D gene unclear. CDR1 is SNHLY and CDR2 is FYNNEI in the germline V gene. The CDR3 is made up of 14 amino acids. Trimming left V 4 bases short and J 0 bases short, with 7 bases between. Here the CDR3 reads CASSGANSNQPQHF. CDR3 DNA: TGTGCCAGCAGTGGTGCGAATAGCAATCAGCCCCAGCATTTT.

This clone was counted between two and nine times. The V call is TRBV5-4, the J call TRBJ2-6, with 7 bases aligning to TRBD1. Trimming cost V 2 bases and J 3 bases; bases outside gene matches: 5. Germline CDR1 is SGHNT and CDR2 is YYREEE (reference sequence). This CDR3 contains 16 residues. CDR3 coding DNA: TGTGCCAGCAGCTTCAACAGGGGTGGTGGGGCCAACGTCCTGACTTTC. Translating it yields CASSFNRGGGANVLTF.

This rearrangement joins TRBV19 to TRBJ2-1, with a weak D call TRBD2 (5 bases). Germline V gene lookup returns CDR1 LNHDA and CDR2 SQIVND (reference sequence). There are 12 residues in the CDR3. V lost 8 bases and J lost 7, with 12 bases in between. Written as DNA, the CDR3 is TGTGCCAGTCGGGGATTAGGGAATGAGCAGTTCTTC. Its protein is CASRGLGNEQFF.